The 10 T cell receptor beta chains in this list originate from one sample, sequenced in a study of glioma-infiltrating T cells. TCR alpha and beta CDR3 regions were amplified from RNA using iRepertoire nested multiplex PCR. TCRdb re-called the multiplex PCR reads with MiXCR, one entry per CDR3 protein. The data show about 9,200 distinct CDR3 sequences, with around three fifths seen just once and 20% held by the top ten. Sequenced: glioma tissue, nonneoplastic brain tissue, or PBMCs (not recorded which). These receptors were obtained from a human donor with low-grade glioma or glioblastoma, undergoing nonglioma brain surgery, or in good health (not recorded which).

In its sample, this clonotype was seen once. The chain couples TRBV29-1 to TRBJ2-7; TRBD1 agrees at 8 bases. The germline V gene has CDR1 SQVTM and CDR2 ANQGSEA. This CDR3 comprises 12 residues. V was clipped by 6 bases and J by 10 bases; unmatched bases: 11. As DNA, the CDR3 is TGCAGCGTGTGGACAGGGAACTTCTACCAGTACTTC. Translating gives CSVWTGNFYQYF.

Note on this clonotype: The germline gene is not matched at one end of the junction; a read error may be the cause. V gene TRBV25-1 combines with J gene TRBJ2-3, with D perhaps TRBD2 (5 bases). Germline loops: CDR1 MGHDK, CDR2 SYGVNS. CDR3 size: 15 residues. The CDR3 here is CASSDQARGSDTQYF. DNA for the CDR3: TGTGCAAGCAGTGACCAGGCCCGGGGATCCGATACGCAGTATTTT. Full variable domain (rest looked up from reference TRBV25-1 and TRBJ2-3): EADIYQTPRYLVIGTGKKITLECSQTMGHDKMYWYQQDPGMELHLIHYSYGVNSTEKGDLSSESTVSRIRTEHFPLTLESARPSHTSQYLCASSDQARGSDTQYFGPGTRLTVL.

By sample fraction, this clonotype is medium-sized. The J gene is TRBJ2-7, the V gene TRBV20-1; D is unclear. Germline V gene sequence: CDR1 DFQATT, CDR2 SNEGSKA (reference sequence). The V and J ends lost 0 bases and 2 bases respectively, with 14 bases between them. The CDR3 runs 15 residues. The CDR3 here is CSARDLPHSTYEQYF. The DNA for the CDR3 is TGCAGTGCTAGAGATCTGCCCCACAGTACCTACGAGCAGTACTTC.

J is TRBJ1-1 and V is TRBV4-1; D uncertain. Germline V CDR1 and CDR2: MGHRA, YSYEKL. V lost 0 bases and J 9 bases, leaving 8 bases between the germline ends. The CDR3 extends over 12 amino acids. The CDR3 DNA follows: TGCGCCAGCAGCCAAGATCTCCCCCAAGCTTTCTTT. Amino acid sequence: CASSQDLPQAFF.

The V call is TRBV7-9, the J call TRBJ1-1; 8 bases match TRBD1. Trimming at V came to 5 bases and at J to 7 bases, leaving 12 bases not matched to a gene. This CDR3 spans 15 amino acids. Germline V CDR1 and CDR2: SEHNR, FQNEAQ (reference sequence). In nucleotides, the CDR3 is TGTGCCAGCAGCCTTTCAGGGGGCGAGTACAATGAAGCTTTCTTT. Its protein product is CASSLSGGEYNEAFF.

As to this clonotype: A much larger clone differs from this one at a single base, so this may be a read error. This sequence joins TRBV5-5 and TRBJ2-2; 13 bases are a match to TRBD2. Per germline, CDR1 SGHKS and CDR2 YYEKEE (reference sequence). The CDR3 loop spans 16 amino acids. V lost 5 bases and J lost 7; bases outside the gene matches: 8. CDR3 in amino acids: CASSSGLAGLHGELFF. The CDR3 nucleotides are TGTGCCAGCAGTTCGGGACTAGCGGGACTCCACGGGGAGCTGTTTTTT.

Concerning this clonotype: The junction differs from germline at one of its ends, possibly a read error. This chain joins TRBV6-4 and TRBJ2-2, with no clear D. The germline V gene has CDR1 MRHNA and CDR2 SNTAGT. The CDR3 is 13 residues long. CDR3 DNA: TGTGCCAGCAGTGACTCCACCACCGGTGAGCTGTTTTTT. Protein product: CASSDSTTGELFF.

Concerning this clonotype itself: A much larger clonotype is one base distant, so this may be a read error. The rearrangement joins TRBV30 to TRBJ1-5; D gene unclear. This CDR3 has 13 residues. Germline CDR1 is GTSNPN and CDR2 is SVGIG (reference sequence). Here the CDR3 DNA reads TGTGCCTTGAGTATCAGCGAGTATCAGCCCCAGCATTTT. Translating gives CALSISEYQPQHF.

In regard to this clonotype: This may stem from a read error, because a much larger clone lies one nucleotide away. V usage is TRBV7-3 and J usage is TRBJ2-7; 10 bases are a match to TRBD2. The CDR3 spans 15 residues. Germline-derived CDR1 and CDR2 are SGHTA and FQGTGA. V was pared by 1 base and J by 7 bases, with 7 bases of the junction left unmatched. The CDR3 loop reads CASSLKASGGDEQYF. CDR3 sequence (DNA): TGTGCCAGCAGCTTAAAGGCTAGCGGGGGAGATGAGCAGTACTTC.

The gene calls are TRBV20-1 and TRBJ2-7; weak D call: TRBD2 (7 bases). V was trimmed by 4 bases and J by 7 bases, leaving 20 bases between them. The CDR3 totals 14 residues. CDR1 and CDR2 from the germline V gene are DFQATT and SNEGSKA (reference sequence). In DNA, the CDR3 is TGCAGTGCTAATCCGGTACAGGGAGGGACGGAGCAGTACTTC. Residues: CSANPVQGGTEQYF.